This TCR beta chain derives from a study of Ad26.COV2.S vaccination and SARS-CoV-2 variants (dated by TCRdb to 2020 to 2022). About the study as a whole: Vaccine-arm donors came from COV1001, a multicentre, randomized, double-blind, placebo-controlled phase I-IIa trial of Ad26.COV2.S in healthy adults. Ad26.COV2.S was administered intramuscularly at a dose of 5x10^10 or 1x10^11 viral particles, either as one shot or as two shots given 56 days apart. The specificity and breadth of SARS-CoV-2-reactive T cell receptors after Ad26.COV2.S vaccination were assessed by TCRbeta repertoire sequencing. The TCR-sequenced set comprised approximately 30 samples: some 20 Ad26.COV2.S vaccine recipients, 5 placebo recipients and 8 SARS-CoV-2 convalescent individuals. Trial participants were randomized into five groups of five: low-dose or high-dose Ad26.COV2.S given once or twice, or placebo on both occasions. Throughout the experiments and outcome assessment, investigators stayed blinded to trial group allocation.

The CDR3 sequence holds 15 residues, the cysteine and phenylalanine included. Just the 45-base CDR3 DNA is kept, in frame starting at base 1. Reading the germline V gene (reference sequence) gives CDR1 LNHDA and CDR2 SQIVND. Germline trimming: 8 bases from V, 0 bases from J; junction bases outside gene matches: 0. Overall results and qualifications from the work: Higher spike-specific TCR breadth was observed in Ad26.COV2.S recipients than in placebo recipients (P = 0.0014). The study was not powered to compare responses between vaccine doses or regimens. The authors noted that the TCR breadth and depth analyses may have underestimated total T cell responses. Comparable non-spike TCR breadth was observed between vaccine and placebo recipients, consistent with only spike being contained in the vaccine. After vaccination, substantial breadth of spike-specific CD8+ and CD4+ T cell responses was reported.

This clone appeared a single time. What antigen it recognizes has not been identified. No much larger clone exists at a distance of one base, and base qualities are not known. TCRbeta CDR3 regions were sequenced with the immunoSEQ Assay. After extraction, genomic DNA underwent amplification by bias-controlled multiplex PCR, followed by high-throughput sequencing. In the source study's methods: Collapsing and filtering of sequences were performed to quantify the absolute abundance of each unique TCRbeta CDR3 region. T cell fraction was estimated by normalization of TCRbeta template counts to usable DNA, with usable DNA being measured through amplification of reference genes present in all nucleated cells. Repertoire TCRs were annotated as SARS-CoV-2-specific by exact matching of V gene, CDR3 amino acid sequence and J gene to a known reactive TCR set. The reference SARS-CoV-2 TCR set was obtained from MIRA and was filtered for enrichment in COVID-19-positive ImmuneCODE repertoires, whereby public or cross-reactive TCRs were removed. Using the MIRA antigens, annotated TCRs were further analysed by specific ORF or by position within an ORF. Breadth was defined as the number of annotated unique rearrangements divided by the total number of unique productive rearrangements, and depth was defined as the summed frequency of the annotated unique rearrangements. Two-sided Wilcoxon rank-sum tests were used to compare TCR breadth between groups. TCRdb stores this immuneACCESS table with in-frame sequences only. Part of the clones is absent; in the studies checked, under half of the shortfall reflects unresolved V genes, and no reason is known for the rest. V, J and clone size were drawn from that table, and D and trimming were deduced from the DNA. The sample table lists 350,000 to 450,000 clones, about nine tenths of them with a count of one. Approximately 3.6% of the sample rests with the top ten.

In the paper's terms, the treatment or condition label means: approximately 18 received Ad26.COV2.S at low or high dose, single or two shots; about 5 received placebo; per-sample allocation not given. Repertoires of vaccine and placebo recipients were sequenced from samples taken on day 63 after the first injection. Cohort 1b enrolled around 23 adults aged 18-55 years at a single site in Boston, USA, between 29 July and 7 August 2020. Ad26.COV2.S was a replication-incompetent adenovirus type 26 vector expressing a prefusion-stabilized SARS-CoV-2 spike protein from the original Wuhan strain. The chain couples TRBV19 to TRBJ2-2; the central 13 bases match TRBD2. The sequence was obtained from a person between 18 and 59 years old who received the Ad26.COV2.S COVID-19 vaccine or a placebo. The sequences come from peripheral blood, collected in a trial of Ad26.COV2.S vaccine versus placebo. The CDR3 corresponds to CASGTSGTNTGELFF. The DNA is TGTGCCAGTGGGACTAGCGGGACGAACACCGGGGAGCTGTTTTTT. With the portions outside the CDR3 filled from the reference TRBV19 and TRBJ2-2 genes, the complete variable region becomes DGGITQSPKYLFRKEGQNVTLSCEQNLNHDAMYWYRQDPGQGLRLIYYSQIVNDFQKGDIAEGYSVSREKKESFPLTVTSAQKNPTAFYLCASGTSGTNTGELFFGEGSRLTVL.